The entry below describes one T cell receptor beta chain. Primers included in the PCR were 60 Vbeta and 13 Jbeta primers. The data were produced by immunoSEQ multiplex PCR, yet TCRdb's version contains in-frame clones alone and is incomplete. The table includes about 180,000 clones, 76% detected once. This specimen comes from a study of cytomegalovirus exposure and HLA in healthy donors. Germline CDR1 reads GTSNPN; CDR2 reads SVGIG (reference sequence). This CDR3 is 12 amino acids long. J was trimmed by 11 bases and V by 0 bases; bases with no gene match: 5. The origin of this receptor is a man younger than 30 in good health and CMV-seronegative. Source material: PBMCs. The rearrangement joins TRBV30 to TRBJ1-1, with TRBD1 matching 8 bases. The CDR3 DNA reads as TGTGCCTGGAGTGTACTGGGACAGGAGGCTTTCTTT. Protein product: CAWSVLGQEAFF.